The T cell receptor (beta chain) described here comes from a study of cytomegalovirus exposure and HLA in healthy donors (TCRdb year 2017). Notes on the research overall: In an earlier analysis of around 540 of the donors, approximately 260 Gb of sequence data and approximately 100 million unique TCR beta sequences from 150 million to 200 million T cells were reported. In an earlier analysis of a few hundred of the donors, high-throughput TCR beta sequencing was used to judge whether each TCR beta V gene segment behaved as functional or pseudogenic. To study patterns of TCR occurrence, a later analysis re-analyzed previously published TCR beta repertoires from just over 650 donors and added high-resolution HLA genotyping. Using immunosequencing, the study profiled T cell repertoires from about 610 subjects and related those repertoires to cytomegalovirus serostatus. Typing coverage differed by locus: A, B, C, DRB1 and DQB1 were typed in roughly 620-640 donors, DQA1 in approximately 520, DPA1 in approximately 600, and DPB1 in about 450. An early release that covered roughly 600 HLA-typed donors contained approximately 300 gigabases of sequencing data and 65 million to 100 million unique TCR sequences. HLA typing covered class I and class II loci at four-digit resolution. In a later genetic analysis, genome-wide SNP genotypes for about 55% of the 666 donors were used, and that subset was treated as a discovery cohort. Every repertoire in the discovery cohort had been generated on one and the same sequencing platform. Alongside the repertoire data, information on donor age, sex, ethnicity and CMV serostatus was compiled. To predict cytomegalovirus infection status, the study brought together high-throughput TCR immunosequencing, statistical association of individual TCRs with disease status, and machine learning. Four to six DR-DQ haplotypes were handled as single units for association and clustering, since linkage in the cohort was strong. Rather than drawing on any new phenotypic data, the later analysis identified candidate immune exposures from TCR beta sequences and the way those sequences occurred across donors. Of the 300 to 450 genotyped donors, over 80% were placed in the genetic ancestry cluster associated with self-reported Caucasian donors. Among roughly 400 genotyped donors of the cohort, an average of roughly 230,000 unique TCR beta nucleotide sequences was sequenced per donor, of which about 18% were non-productive. The study was designed to test whether signatures of past pathogen exposure could be identified by cataloging public T cell receptors. In addition to the first cohort of 650 to 750 subjects, a separate validation cohort of around 110 different subjects was used. Study-wide conclusions, independent of this receptor: A later analysis reported that several top co-occurrence clusters appeared linked to parvovirus B19, influenza, CMV and Epstein-Barr virus. A later analysis associated 16,951 TCR beta sequences with specific HLA alleles at a false discovery rate of 0.05. Because counts were too low, some 17 rarely observed V segments, including chromosome 9 orphons, were excluded from the earlier analysis of several hundred of the donors. In a later analysis, HLA-associated TCR beta chains were found to be more clonally expanded and to have lower generation probabilities than equally common non-associated chains. The only immune exposure information available for the cohort was CMV serostatus. When HLA alleles, especially DR and DQ, strongly co-occurred, attributing TCR associations to individual alleles was difficult. A cluster of highly shared sequence variants was judged likely to be a technical artifact of the sequencing pipeline. A later analysis found that TCR association rates varied across HLA loci, with DRB1 alleles showing the most associated TCRs and HLA-C alleles the fewest. According to the authors, the approach could potentially be generalized to other disease states and immunological phenotypes. In a later analysis, most CMV-associated TCR beta chains were found to appear HLA-restricted, with HLA associations seemingly driven largely by CMV exposure. The classifier was reported to diagnose cytomegalovirus status with high specificity and sensitivity in both the original cohort and the validation cohort. According to a later genetic analysis, donors in an Asian-associated ancestry cluster had fewer N-insertions in productive TCRs than the approximately 670-donor mean. Most TCR sequences were seen in very few donors, while some public TCRs were found in many individuals. In an earlier analysis of approximately 590 of the donors, most TCR beta V segments were observed in productive rearrangements about 87% or about 30% of the time, broadly matching IMGT annotations. V-gene and J-gene trimming of TCR beta chains was associated with a missense DCLRE1C variant in a later genetic analysis, and the association was replicated in an independent cohort. In vitro tests confirmed that a few of the cytomegalovirus-associated TCR beta chains recognize cytomegalovirus antigens. In the study, some 160 TCR beta chains were listed as associated with cytomegalovirus. In this cohort, only TCR beta chains were sequenced, and detectable features were limited by the absence of alpha or paired-chain data. Because some donors lacked HLA typing at each locus, the association tests relied only on the typed subset. Linkage disequilibrium might explain the correlated functional status among segregating V segments, but an unknown experimental factor could not be ruled out. Some IMGT-functional V segments, including TRBV6-2 and TRBV6-3, could not be told apart with the 87-base-pair reads, so those segments were excluded. A further reported finding was that TCR beta sequences accurately predicted the HLA-A and HLA-B alleles for most subjects in the first cohort. Sequencing depth was assumed to be roughly uniform across donors in the presence/absence analyses, though that assumption may not hold.

The cohort was made up of approximately 700 healthy bone marrow donors. At the time of sampling, all cohort members were nominally healthy, though unrecorded immune exposures were likely present. The donor tested CMV seropositive and was one of the 289 seropositive cohort members. A peripheral blood sample was provided by each donor, and peripheral blood mononuclear cells were used for TCR beta sequencing. Genomic DNA was extracted from the blood cell samples with the Qiagen DNeasy Blood Extraction Kit. Via the germline V gene, CDR1 is SGHVS and CDR2 FQNEAQ. From cysteine to phenylalanine, the CDR3 is 13 amino acids long. The retained sequence is limited to the CDR3, 39 bases, with the frame set at the first base. V is cut by 1 base and J by 6 bases, and the space between the germline ends is 10 bases. Libraries were constructed by the immunoSEQ multiplex PCR assay. The multiplex PCR relied on a mix of 60 forward primers for TCR Vbeta segments and 13 reverse primers for TCR Jbeta segments. A multiplex PCR assay on genomic DNA amplified the CDR3 region of rearranged TCR beta genes. Amplified TCR beta libraries were sequenced as 87-base-pair reads on the Illumina HiSeq System. As for the original processing: In a later analysis, some 80 million unique TCR beta chains were counted across the 690 or so repertoires, and around 10 million of these chains were shared by at least two donors. Raw reads were error-corrected and collapsed into unique sequences with a nearest-neighbor algorithm that merged closely related sequences to remove PCR and sequencing errors. To assign V, D and J gene segments, CDR3 sequences were aligned to IMGT reference sequences. For a sequence to be retained, at least a six-nucleotide match to both a V gene segment and a J gene segment was required. Rearrangements were called productive when the CDR3 lacked stop codons and stayed in frame with V and J; all others were non-productive. CDR3 was defined according to IMGT convention as the region running from the second conserved V-encoded cysteine to the conserved J-encoded phenylalanine. Sequences without an unambiguous match to a single V gene segment were excluded from the earlier analysis of almost 600 of the donors. In an earlier analysis of 587 of the donors, a V segment was called functional when productive rearrangements were above 56.7%, and segregating when the standard deviation between donors exceeded 5%. To diagnose cytomegalovirus status from the catalog of TCR beta chain sequences, a statistical classification framework was built. A later analysis assigned V and J genes by comparing TCR nucleotide sequences with IMGT/GENE-DB human TR gene sequences. Using the TCRdist pipeline, a later analysis assigned CDR3 sequences along with most-parsimonious VDJ recombination scenarios. In a later analysis, every TCR beta chain was defined by the combination of its CDR3 amino acid sequence and its V-gene family, and reads without a unique V-gene family were dropped. A later analysis removed several hundred highly shared, low-generation-probability nucleotide sequences to deal with suspected cross-contamination and a sequencing artifact. In a later analysis, a clonal expansion index for each public chain was calculated from normalized within-repertoire ranks of inferred template counts. Generation probabilities in a later analysis came from a VDJ recombination model fitted to out-of-frame rearrangements, and those results were checked against IGoR. In a later analysis, TCR-TCR, TCR-HLA and TCR-CMV co-occurrence was scored with hypergeometric tests, and a repertoire-size bias correction was applied to TCR pairs. In a later analysis, false discovery rates were estimated by permuting HLA or CMV assignments 20 times. In a later analysis, co-occurring TCRs were grouped using DBSCAN, with TCRdist sequence similarity added in when clustering inside HLA-allele-positive subsets. Co-occurrence clustering excluded repertoires with fewer than 30,000 or more than 120,000 public chains, plus five with anomalous nucleotide sharing. Held by TCRdb, this immuneACCESS table contains in-frame sequences only and omits some clones. Under half of the omission traces to an unresolved V gene where checked; the cause of the rest is unknown. The V and J calls and clone size were taken over from that table, and D and trimming were inferred from the DNA. The sample profile shows under 200,000 clones; over 75% of them were found once. Jointly, the top ten make up around 1.3% of the sample.

Concerning this clone itself: Its target antigen remains unknown. Base qualities are not at hand, and no much larger clone is one base apart.

Sequences were obtained from PBMCs. The sequence links TRBV7-8 to TRBJ2-7; a weak D assignment points to TRBD2 (6 bases agree). This sequence was found in a man aged 45-65 years in good health and CMV-seropositive. In nucleotide form, the sequence is TGTGCCAGCAGCTTAGGGCGGCGGGGCGAGCAGTACTTC. Its product reads: CASSLGRRGEQYF.